The 10 T cell receptor beta chains given below trace back to one sample, sequenced in a study of shared clonotypes between healthy human individuals. Only CD45RO-negative cells positively selected for CCR7 counted as naive CD8 cells, so terminally differentiated effector memory CD45RA+ cells were excluded. Clones were sequenced by immunoSEQ multiplex PCR, and TCRdb holds only the in-frame ones, with some missing. In the table there are about 2.1 million clones, 93% of which are singletons. Input material: naive CD8+ T cells from PBMCs. The receptor set was obtained from a young man in good health. Some clones in this sample may be carry-over from other donors' samples.

This sequence joins TRBV5-6 and TRBJ1-1, with a weak D call TRBD1 (5 bases). Germline CDR1 SGHDT, CDR2 YYEEEE. With 7 bases removed from V and 6 bases from J, the gap between germline ends came to 16 bases. The CDR3 loop spans 13 amino acids. In nucleotides, the CDR3 is TGTGCCAGCCAACCCGTTGGGGCCCCTGAAGCTTTCTTT. Translation: CASQPVGAPEAFF.

The chain carries TRBV9 and TRBJ2-3; 12 nucleotides match TRBD2. CDR3 length: 16 residues. Germline V gives CDR1 SGDLS, CDR2 YYNGEE. With V trimmed by 3 bases and J by 7 bases, 9 bases remained unmatched. CDR3 nucleotide sequence: TGTGCCAGCAGCGCCCCTAGCGGGAGGGCCAGGAATACGCAGTATTTT. It codes for CASSAPSGRARNTQYF.

The chain joins TRBV4-3 to TRBJ2-7; possibly TRBD1 or TRBD2 for D (5 bases each). In germline, CDR1 is LGHNA, CDR2 YSLEER. The CDR3 is made up of 14 amino acids. Trimming stripped 5 bases from V and 2 bases from J, with 13 bases between. CDR3 sequence reads: CASSFRDATYEQYF. The CDR3 coding sequence is TGCGCCAGCAGCTTCCGGGACGCGACCTACGAGCAGTACTTC.

This rearrangement joins TRBV25-1 to TRBJ2-1, with TRBD2 as a possible D gene (5 bases). Trimming pared 6 bases from V and 8 bases from J, leaving 23 bases between. The germline V gene encodes CDR1 MGHDK and CDR2 SYGVNS. The CDR3 totals 16 residues. CDR3 DNA: TGTGCCAGCAGCCCCTCCCCAGCGGCGCCCTTGGATGAGCAGTTCTTC. This sequence encodes CASSPSPAAPLDEQFF.

This clone was counted a single time. Other DNA sequences in the sample encode the same CDR3. The chain uses TRBV27 and TRBJ2-5; the match to TRBD2 covers 15 bases. CDR3 length: 15 amino acids. CDR1 is MNHEY, CDR2 SMNVEV, per germline (reference sequence). J was trimmed by 4 bases and V by 7 bases; bases with no gene match: 4. CDR3: CASTPGLAGGETQYF. DNA for the CDR3: TGTGCCAGCACTCCGGGACTAGCGGGAGGAGAGACCCAGTACTTC.

The chain couples TRBV21-1 to TRBJ2-3; the D call in the table, TRBD2, was not verified against the DNA. TRBV21-1 is annotated as a pseudogene. This CDR3 contains 15 residues. The CDR3 is CASRISGERPDTQYF. The CDR3 DNA sequence: TGTGCCAGCAGGATTAGCGGTGAGAGGCCAGATACGCAGTATTTT.

This sequence joins TRBV9 and TRBJ2-7; D is undetermined. The ends were cut back, 4 bases at V and 0 bases at J, with 14 bases in the middle. The CDR3 loop spans 15 amino acids. From germline, CDR1 is SGDLS and CDR2 YYNGEE. CDR3 protein: CASSPGSASSYEQYF. The DNA for the CDR3 is TGTGCCAGCAGCCCCGGATCGGCGAGCTCCTACGAGCAGTACTTC.

V and J are TRBV5-6 and TRBJ2-7; the match to TRBD2 covers 9 bases. Looked up from germline, CDR1 is SGHDT and CDR2 is YYEEEE. With V trimmed by 2 bases and J by 2 bases, 8 bases remained unmatched. The CDR3 is 16 amino acids. CDR3 nucleotides: TGTGCCAGCAGCTTAGATGAGCGGGAGGTCGCCTACGAGCAGTACTTC. Residues: CASSLDEREVAYEQYF.

The chain combines TRBV4-3 with TRBJ2-7; 7 bases agree with TRBD2. In germline, CDR1 is LGHNA, CDR2 YSLEER. V was clipped by 4 bases and J by 4 bases; unmatched bases: 10. This CDR3 is built from 15 residues. CDR3: CASSLGRGREYEQYF. The CDR3 DNA follows: TGCGCCAGCAGCCTAGGGAGGGGAAGGGAGTACGAGCAGTACTTC.

Concerning this clone: Other nucleotide sequences in the sample specify the same CDR3. This chain uses TRBV29-1 with TRBJ1-3; 8 bases line up with TRBD1. V was pared by 4 bases and J by 4 bases, with 0 bases of the junction left unmatched. Germline values: CDR1 SQVTM, CDR2 ANQGSEA. This CDR3 has 12 residues. The CDR3 loop is CSVGQGGNTIYF. The CDR3 DNA is TGCAGCGTTGGACAGGGGGGAAACACCATATATTTT. The complete variable domain, with remaining parts taken from reference TRBV29-1 and TRBJ1-3, reads SAVISQKPSRDICQRGTSLTIQCQVDSQVTMMFWYRQQPGQSLTLIATANQGSEATYESGFVIDKFPISRPNLTFSTLTVSNMSPEDSSIYLCSVGQGGNTIYFGEGSWLTVV.